Listed below are T cell receptor beta chains from one sample, sequenced in a study of T-cell reconstitution after alpha-beta-depleted transplantation in children. From the PCR reads, TCRdb called clonotypes with MiXCR, one entry per CDR3 protein. The sample carries 450,000 to 600,000 distinct CDR3 sequences, approximately 13% recorded once. Sequences were derived from PBMCs, mostly from graft donor cells, sampled 360 days after TCRalphabeta/CD19-depleted stem cell transplant. These receptors all come from a male patient younger than 18 who had a stem cell transplant for acute myeloid leukemia, so the T cells may come from the graft donor. Each CDR3 is given with its conserved first and last residue. Each record gives: CDR3 protein, D gene, J gene, V gene. D genes are given only for firm matches.

cdr3_aa: CASSPGLAGDPYEQYF
d_call: TRBD2
j_call: TRBJ2-7
v_call: TRBV9

cdr3_aa: CASTDYNEQFF
d_call: .
j_call: TRBJ2-1
v_call: TRBV19

cdr3_aa: CASSFPSGLNSGANVLTF
d_call: TRBD2
j_call: TRBJ2-6
v_call: TRBV28

cdr3_aa: CATSERNNQPQHF
d_call: .
j_call: TRBJ1-5
v_call: TRBV24-1

cdr3_aa: CASSPTAGGLTPQYF
d_call: .
j_call: TRBJ2-5
v_call: TRBV7-8

cdr3_aa: CASSLAGGTGSGELFF
d_call: TRBD2
j_call: TRBJ2-2
v_call: TRBV11-2

cdr3_aa: CASSSWGVAFF
d_call: .
j_call: TRBJ1-1
v_call: TRBV28

cdr3_aa: CASSSRPSSYNEQFF
d_call: .
j_call: TRBJ2-1
v_call: TRBV4-3

cdr3_aa: CASSNGLGFFGANVLTF
d_call: TRBD2
j_call: TRBJ2-6
v_call: TRBV4-3

cdr3_aa: CASSQRAPTGTKGETQYF
d_call: .
j_call: TRBJ2-5
v_call: TRBV9

cdr3_aa: CSASIGFRYEQYF
d_call: .
j_call: TRBJ2-7
v_call: TRBV20-1

cdr3_aa: CASSWVGGEQYF
d_call: .
j_call: TRBJ2-7
v_call: TRBV5-1

cdr3_aa: CAWSVKTTVSRDEQYF
d_call: .
j_call: TRBJ2-7
v_call: TRBV30

cdr3_aa: CASSSPGLADLNEQFF
d_call: TRBD2
j_call: TRBJ2-1
v_call: TRBV7-9

cdr3_aa: CSVRDYGYTF
d_call: .
j_call: TRBJ1-2
v_call: TRBV29-1

cdr3_aa: CASSSLGGGIYEQYF
d_call: TRBD2
j_call: TRBJ2-7
v_call: TRBV5-1

cdr3_aa: CASSFSLGSNYGYTF
d_call: .
j_call: TRBJ1-2
v_call: TRBV12-3/TRBV12-4

cdr3_aa: CASRQVAGVYEQYF
d_call: TRBD2
j_call: TRBJ2-7
v_call: TRBV28

cdr3_aa: CASSLAGRRFKNIQYF
d_call: .
j_call: TRBJ2-4
v_call: TRBV27

cdr3_aa: CASRLVGSNQPQHF
d_call: .
j_call: TRBJ1-5
v_call: TRBV28

cdr3_aa: CASSQERTGLNEQFF
d_call: TRBD1
j_call: TRBJ2-1
v_call: TRBV4-3

cdr3_aa: CSVGGRAAGLAYF
d_call: TRBD2
j_call: TRBJ2-7
v_call: TRBV29-1

cdr3_aa: CASNRGRAYNEQFF
d_call: .
j_call: TRBJ2-1
v_call: TRBV7-3

cdr3_aa: CASSPVGIRLAGFYEQYF
d_call: TRBD2
j_call: TRBJ2-7
v_call: TRBV28

cdr3_aa: CASSAARNVGELFF
d_call: .
j_call: TRBJ2-2
v_call: TRBV6-4

cdr3_aa: CASSYSKLAGAVNEQFF
d_call: TRBD2
j_call: TRBJ2-1
v_call: TRBV6-2/TRBV6-3

cdr3_aa: CSATQQGSTDTQYF
d_call: TRBD1
j_call: TRBJ2-3
v_call: TRBV20-1

cdr3_aa: CASSPRAGGVSGETQYF
d_call: TRBD2
j_call: TRBJ2-5
v_call: TRBV18

cdr3_aa: CASSPTQGFGSQHF
d_call: .
j_call: TRBJ1-5
v_call: TRBV12-3/TRBV12-4

cdr3_aa: CASSSSIHAGELFF
d_call: .
j_call: TRBJ2-2
v_call: TRBV7-9

cdr3_aa: CASSQGTRLAGDTEQFF
d_call: TRBD2
j_call: TRBJ2-1
v_call: TRBV3-1

cdr3_aa: CASTLSGTSSGELFF
d_call: .
j_call: TRBJ2-2
v_call: TRBV7-3

cdr3_aa: CASSQEIGQAGGLAGGLYNEQFF
d_call: TRBD2
j_call: TRBJ2-1
v_call: TRBV14

cdr3_aa: CSARDGRAGTDTQYF
d_call: .
j_call: TRBJ2-3
v_call: TRBV20-1

cdr3_aa: CSARDRDSLNTEAFF
d_call: TRBD1
j_call: TRBJ1-1
v_call: TRBV20-1

cdr3_aa: CASSYALIHYEQYF
d_call: .
j_call: TRBJ2-7
v_call: TRBV6-2/TRBV6-3

cdr3_aa: CASNQNYNEQFF
d_call: .
j_call: TRBJ2-1
v_call: TRBV11-1

cdr3_aa: CSAQFRDRGNEQYF
d_call: TRBD1
j_call: TRBJ2-7
v_call: TRBV20-1

cdr3_aa: CASSLPAPTSFETGELFF
d_call: .
j_call: TRBJ2-2
v_call: TRBV28

cdr3_aa: CCARELGEPYNEQFF
d_call: .
j_call: TRBJ2-1
v_call: TRBV20-1

cdr3_aa: CASSYRLGGVTGELFF
d_call: .
j_call: TRBJ2-2
v_call: TRBV11-2

cdr3_aa: CSDKQGGQETQYF
d_call: .
j_call: TRBJ2-5
v_call: TRBV29-1

cdr3_aa: CASSYSRDSSYEQYF
d_call: TRBD1
j_call: TRBJ2-7
v_call: TRBV6-5

cdr3_aa: CSVEGRVNNEQFF
d_call: .
j_call: TRBJ2-1
v_call: TRBV29-1

cdr3_aa: CSAGKARTDQETQYF
d_call: .
j_call: TRBJ2-5
v_call: TRBV20-1

cdr3_aa: CCARVQQGFRSYNEQFF
d_call: .
j_call: TRBJ2-1
v_call: TRBV20-1

cdr3_aa: CASSYSILADPSTGELFF
d_call: .
j_call: TRBJ2-2
v_call: TRBV6-5

cdr3_aa: CASSLRVGTVIYYEQYF
d_call: .
j_call: TRBJ2-7
v_call: TRBV12-3/TRBV12-4

cdr3_aa: CASSQGRGDTEAFF
d_call: .
j_call: TRBJ1-1
v_call: TRBV4-2

cdr3_aa: CATQNPYGYTF
d_call: .
j_call: TRBJ1-2
v_call: TRBV10-3

cdr3_aa: CASSAPLTSYNEQFF
d_call: .
j_call: TRBJ2-1
v_call: TRBV5-5

cdr3_aa: CSARGLVGLTDTQYF
d_call: .
j_call: TRBJ2-3
v_call: TRBV20-1

cdr3_aa: CASSFGGPSSYNEQFF
d_call: .
j_call: TRBJ2-1
v_call: TRBV5-6

cdr3_aa: CASSSGLISWPGANVLTF
d_call: .
j_call: TRBJ2-6
v_call: TRBV28

cdr3_aa: CASSQSGQAYSYEQYF
d_call: .
j_call: TRBJ2-7
v_call: TRBV23-1